This T cell receptor beta chain stems from a study of blood T cell repertoires in COVID-19. Overall study: Acute and convalescent COVID-19 specimens originated in the United States, Italy and Spain.

As handled by the study authors: Reference gene primer amplification in the assay estimated nucleated cell counts. TCRdb's table, derived via immunoSEQ multiplex PCR, lists solely in-frame clones and lacks some. V, J and clone size are those of that table, while D and trimming were read from the DNA. The sample has 150,000 to 200,000 clones, 75% to 90% seen once; the top ten hold less than 4%. Self-reported history from a screening survey and questionnaire set each donor's cohort. Each recovered donor of Cohort 3 presented with two negative PCRs, clearance, or symptom resolution. CDR1 LGHNA and CDR2 YNFKEQ come from the germline V gene. The CDR3 sequence is 15 residues long. V lost 1 base, J lost 0 bases, and 7 bases lay in between.

The receptor was isolated from a woman aged 60-70 years who had recovered from COVID-19. Sequenced input: PBMCs or T cells enriched from blood (not recorded which). The rearrangement links TRBV4-2 to TRBJ1-3, with unresolved D. The CDR3 region has the DNA TGTGCCAGCAGCCAAGGTTGGAGCTCTGGAAACACCATATATTTT. Translated, it gives CASSQGWSSGNTIYF.